A selection of T cell receptor beta chains follows, all from one sample in a study of cytomegalovirus exposure and HLA in healthy donors. The protocol was immunoSEQ multiplex PCR, while the TCRdb copy is restricted to in-frame clones and leaves out a portion. The table records roughly 100,000 clones, 60% to 75% of them present only once. Source material: PBMCs. The receptors shown here come from a man aged 45-65 years in good health and CMV-seronegative. CDR3s include the opening cysteine and the closing phenylalanine or tryptophan. D genes are given only for firm matches. Only some rows state a clone size, as once, few, many or a class for expanded clones.

V	size	J	D	DNA	CDR3
TRBV7-3	-	TRBJ1-1	-	TGTGCCAGCAGCTTAACGGAGGGGTCCGAAGCTTTCTTT	CASSLTEGSEAFF
TRBV28	-	TRBJ1-4	-	TGTGCCACGGAAACAGGGCTTACTAATGAAAAACTGTTTTTT	CATETGLTNEKLFF
TRBV4-2	few	TRBJ2-3	-	TGTGCCAGCAGGGGGCGCACAACAGATACGCAGTATTTT	CASRGRTTDTQYF
TRBV11-3	-	TRBJ2-3	TRBD1	TGTGCCAGCAGCTTAGATCAGGGGGCGCGTACGCAGTATTTT	CASSLDQGARTQYF
TRBV6-5	-	TRBJ1-1	-	TGTGCCAGCAGTTACTCCTTGACTGGTGGGACTGAAGCTTTCTTT	CASSYSLTGGTEAFF
TRBV5-1	-	TRBJ2-7	TRBD2	TGCGCCAGCAGCTGGAGCGGGAGGGGATCCTACGAGCAGTACTTC	CASSWSGRGSYEQYF
TRBV9	-	TRBJ2-3	-	TGTGCCAGCAGTGCAGATACAGATACGCAGTATTTT	CASSADTDTQYF
TRBV18	few	TRBJ1-1	-	TGTGCCAGCTCACCCGGAACTGGGCAGACTGAAGCTTTCTTT	CASSPGTGQTEAFF
TRBV7-2	-	TRBJ2-7	TRBD2	TGTGCCAGCAGAGACAGCGGGAGGGCTTACGAGCAGTACTTC	CASRDSGRAYEQYF
TRBV25-1	-	TRBJ1-1	TRBD1	TGTGCCAGCAGGACAGGGTACACTGAAGCTTTCTTT	CASRTGYTEAFF
TRBV6-1	-	TRBJ2-7	-	TGTGCCAGCAGCATAGAAAAAGGGGCCTACGAGCAGTACTTC	CASSIEKGAYEQYF
TRBV6-1	-	TRBJ2-7	TRBD1	TGTGCCAGCACTGGACAGGGTCACGAGCAGTACTTC	CASTGQGHEQYF
TRBV28	-	TRBJ1-2	-	TGTGTGGGCGGGAGTAACTATGGCTACACCTTC	CVGGSNYGYTF
TRBV10-1	once	TRBJ2-3	-	TGCGCCAGCAGTGAAACGGGGGTAAGAGATACGCAGTATTTT	CASSETGVRDTQYF
TRBV28	-	TRBJ1-2	-	TGTGCCAGCAGCCCTGGGGGGGGCGTAGCTTATGGCTACACCTTC	CASSPGGGVAYGYTF
TRBV11-2	-	TRBJ2-1	-	TGTGCCAGTAGCTTACGCGGGGACCCCTACAATGAGCAGTTCTTC	CASSLRGDPYNEQFF
TRBV5-1	-	TRBJ1-6	TRBD1	TGCGCCAGCAGCTTGTCCGGACAGGGATCACCCCTCCACTTT	CASSLSGQGSPLHF
TRBV4-1	few	TRBJ2-1	TRBD2	TGCGCCAGCAGCCAAGGGGGGCGGGGGGGCCAAGATGAGCAGTTCTTC	CASSQGGRGGQDEQFF
TRBV28	few	TRBJ1-5	-	TGTGCCAGCACTTTTGGACAGAATCAGCCCCAGCATTTT	CASTFGQNQPQHF
TRBV19	-	TRBJ1-2	-	TGTGCCAGTAGTATTGACAGAACCTATGGCTACACCTTC	CASSIDRTYGYTF
TRBV27	few	TRBJ1-1	TRBD1	TGTGCCAGCACCTTACTGTCCGGGACAGCGAACACTGAAGCTTTCTTT	CASTLLSGTANTEAFF
TRBV30	few	TRBJ2-7	TRBD1	TGTGCCTGGTCCGGGACAGGGGGCGCGAACCACGAGCAGTACTTC	CAWSGTGGANHEQYF
TRBV9	-	TRBJ2-1	TRBD2	TGTGCCAGCAGCGTAGTAGGAGCGGGAGGGTCGAATGAGCAGTTCTTC	CASSVVGAGGSNEQFF
TRBV5-1	-	TRBJ2-7	TRBD2	TGCGCCAGCAGCTGGGGTAGCGGGGGGGACGAGCAGTACTTC	CASSWGSGGDEQYF
TRBV2	-	TRBJ2-4	TRBD1	TGTGCCAGCGGGGGGACAGGGTCTAAAAACATTCAGTACTTC	CASGGTGSKNIQYF
TRBV29-1	-	TRBJ1-6	TRBD1	TGCAGCGTGGCCGGGACAGGGAATTCACCCCTCCACTTT	CSVAGTGNSPLHF